This T cell receptor (beta chain) originates from a study of blood T cell repertoires in COVID-19. Study context: The United States, Italy and Spain provided the acute and convalescent COVID-19 samples. Sample material is recorded as cDNA or gDNA derived from T cells, B-cell-depleted T cells, or PBMCs.

Authors' methods: Amplification of reference gene primers was used by the study to estimate nucleated cell counts. Sequenced by immunoSEQ multiplex PCR; TCRdb stores in-frame clones only, minus some. V and J calls plus clone size are reproduced from that table; the DNA served to infer D and trimming. The sample lists about 79,000 clones; around nine tenths were seen once. The trim removed 5 bases at V and 1 base at J, leaving 9 bases unmatched. From germline, CDR1 is SEHNR and CDR2 FQNEAQ (reference sequence). This CDR3 is 18 amino acids long. This sequence originates from a man between 65 and 85 years old with active or convalescent COVID-19. Sequencing was carried out using peripheral blood. The genes are TRBV7-9 and TRBJ2-1, with TRBD2 identical over 12 bases. CDR3 DNA: TGTGCCAGCAGCCGACTAGCGGGAGAGGGTAAGTCCTACAATGAGCAGTTCTTC. As protein: CASSRLAGEGKSYNEQFF.